Listed below are T cell receptor beta chains from one sample, sequenced in a study of blood T cells in healthy people across ages. From the 5' RACE reads, TCRdb called clonotypes with MiXCR, one entry per CDR3 protein. The sample holds 1.2 million to 1.5 million distinct CDR3 sequences, 35% to 45% seen once. Material: blood. The receptor source for this set is a young woman in good health. Each CDR3 is given with its conserved first and last residue. A D gene is named only where the DNA matches it firmly. Expanded clones get a size class; other rows say once, few or many, or leave the size out.

J gene | V gene | clone size | D gene | CDR3 protein | CDR3 DNA
TRBJ2-3 | TRBV4-1 | few | . | CASSQVYRGGEDTQYF | TGCGCCAGCAGCCAAGTTTACAGGGGAGGGGAAGATACGCAGTATTTT
TRBJ2-5 | TRBV20-1 | . | . | CSARTEPGRETQYF | TGCAGTGCTAGGACCGAGCCGGGGCGGGAGACCCAGTACTTC
TRBJ2-1 | TRBV7-9 | . | TRBD1 | CASSLGLFGGQGALYNEQFF | TGTGCCAGCAGCTTAGGACTTTTTGGGGGCCAGGGGGCGTTGTACAATGAGCAGTTCTTC
TRBJ2-5 | TRBV13 | . | . | CASSSKGAGRAETQYF | TGTGCCAGCAGCTCGAAGGGAGCAGGGCGGGCAGAGACCCAGTACTTC
TRBJ1-2 | TRBV6-5 | . | . | CASSSTGVLSEKGYTF | TGTGCCAGCAGTTCTACAGGTGTCCTCTCAGAAAAAGGCTACACCTTC
TRBJ1-2 | TRBV6-6 | . | . | CASRIQVARPYQLGYTF | TGTGCCAGCAGAATACAAGTGGCTAGGCCCTACCAATTAGGCTACACCTTC
TRBJ2-3 | TRBV7-8 | few | . | CASSSRDLGTDTQYF | TGTGCCAGCAGCTCGCGGGACCTGGGGACAGATACGCAGTATTTT
TRBJ2-3 | TRBV5-1 | . | TRBD1 | CASLGQGSFDTQYF | TGCGCCAGCTTGGGACAGGGAAGTTTTGATACGCAGTATTTT
TRBJ2-3 | TRBV10-2 | . | TRBD2 | CASSGTSGINTQYF | TGCGCCAGCAGTGGGACTAGCGGGATAAATACGCAGTATTTT
TRBJ2-1 | TRBV3-1 | few | . | CASSQDGVALSSYNEQFF | TGTGCCAGCAGCCAAGACGGGGTAGCGCTCAGCTCCTACAATGAGCAGTTCTTC
TRBJ2-7 | TRBV12-3/TRBV12-4 | . | TRBD2 | CASGSSLAGTDEQYF | TGTGCCAGCGGTTCATCACTAGCGGGGACGGACGAGCAGTACTTC
TRBJ2-3 | TRBV12-3/TRBV12-4 | . | . | CASTLAGGADAQYF | TGTGCCAGCACCTTGGCCGGGGGAGCAGATGCGCAGTATTTT
TRBJ1-2 | TRBV6-6 | . | . | CASADNYGYTF | TGTGCCAGCGCTGACAACTATGGCTACACCTTC
TRBJ2-5 | TRBV20-1 | . | . | CSASGWGIQETQYF | TGCAGTGCTAGCGGCTGGGGAATACAAGAGACCCAGTACTTC
TRBJ2-5 | TRBV2 | . | TRBD2 | CASSDSIAGGEAQYF | TGTGCCAGCAGTGATTCTATAGCGGGAGGAGAGGCCCAGTACTTC
TRBJ1-2 | TRBV30 | . | TRBD1 | CAWSRQGAFGGYTF | TGTGCCTGGAGTAGACAGGGGGCCTTCGGAGGCTACACCTTC
TRBJ1-1 | TRBV6-6 | . | . | CASSYSVGGEAFF | TGTGCCAGCAGTTACTCAGTGGGGGGTGAAGCTTTCTTT
TRBJ2-7 | TRBV2 | . | . | CAGRASYEQYF | TGTGCCGGGCGCGCGTCCTACGAGCAGTACTTC
TRBJ2-7 | TRBV6-6 | . | TRBD1 | CASSYGDRVHEQYF | TGTGCCAGCAGTTACGGGGACAGGGTTCACGAGCAGTACTTC
TRBJ1-5 | TRBV6-4 | few | TRBD1 | CASSDLGLGQGWKQPQHF | TGTGCCAGCAGTGACTTAGGTTTGGGACAGGGCTGGAAACAGCCCCAGCATTTT
TRBJ1-5 | TRBV4-1 | . | . | CASRWRVDMGNQPQHF | TGCGCCAGCAGGTGGAGGGTTGATATGGGCAATCAGCCCCAGCATTTT
TRBJ2-3 | TRBV24-1 | few | TRBD1 | CATSDPQPTGRSDTQYF | TGTGCCACCAGTGATCCCCAACCGACAGGGCGGTCAGATACGCAGTATTTT
TRBJ2-7 | TRBV10-3 | many | . | CAISEDTAYEQYF | TGTGCCATCAGTGAAGACACAGCCTACGAGCAGTACTTC
TRBJ1-5 | TRBV7-9 | . | . | CASSLFDQPQHF | TGTGCCAGCAGCTTATTTGATCAGCCCCAGCATTTT
TRBJ1-5 | TRBV5-1 | . | . | CASSAGTSSLNQPQHF | TGCGCCAGCAGCGCCGGGACAAGCTCCCTCAATCAGCCCCAGCATTTT
TRBJ1-2 | TRBV29-1 | . | TRBD1 | CSVELGTGAFYGYTF | TGCAGCGTGGAGCTGGGGACAGGGGCGTTTTATGGCTACACCTTC
TRBJ2-5 | TRBV6-2/TRBV6-3 | few | TRBD2 | CASSRSGTSGRIFNEQYF | TGTGCCAGCAGCCGCTCCGGGACTAGCGGGAGGATTTTCAATGAGCAGTACTTC
TRBJ1-1 | TRBV27 | . | . | CASTLGGGNTEAFF | TGTGCCAGCACCCTCGGGGGAGGAAACACTGAAGCTTTCTTT
TRBJ2-1 | TRBV7-2 | . | TRBD2 | CASSGLAGAVEQFF | TGTGCCAGCAGTGGGCTAGCGGGCGCCGTGGAGCAGTTCTTC
TRBJ2-3 | TRBV11-2 | . | . | CASSSHITDTQYF | TGTGCCAGCAGCTCACACATCACAGATACGCAGTATTTT
TRBJ1-4 | TRBV20-1 | . | . | CSAREVGVNEKLFF | TGCAGTGCTAGAGAGGTCGGGGTGAACGAAAAACTGTTTTTT
TRBJ1-5 | TRBV20-1 | . | TRBD1 | CSAVGQGGQPQHF | TGCAGTGCGGTCGGACAGGGCGGTCAGCCCCAGCATTTT
TRBJ2-5 | TRBV3-1 | . | . | CASSPVRVHQETQYF | TGTGCCAGCAGCCCCGTCAGGGTACACCAAGAGACCCAGTACTTC
TRBJ1-2 | TRBV20-1 | . | TRBD1 | CSARNRQGAGYGYTF | TGCAGTGCTAGAAATCGACAGGGGGCTGGCTATGGCTACACCTTC
TRBJ1-2 | TRBV27 | once | . | CASSHCRDYGYTF | TGTGCCAGCAGCCACTGCAGGGACTATGGCTACACCTTC
TRBJ1-2 | TRBV30 | . | . | CACAAGSLNYGYTF | TGTGCCTGCGCAGCAGGCAGTCTTAACTATGGCTACACCTTC
TRBJ2-3 | TRBV3-1 | . | . | CASSQAPRGRDTDTQYF | TGTGCCAGCAGCCAAGCGCCTCGGGGTAGGGACACAGATACGCAGTATTTT
TRBJ2-2 | TRBV29-1 | few | . | CSAGDGGGGELFF | TGCAGCGCCGGGGACGGAGGGGGCGGGGAGCTGTTTTTT
TRBJ2-1 | TRBV9 | . | TRBD1 | CASRVAPTGPNEQFF | TGTGCCAGCAGAGTAGCCCCGACAGGGCCCAATGAGCAGTTCTTC
TRBJ1-1 | TRBV7-2 | many | TRBD1 | CASSLGAGTGSTEAFF | TGTGCCAGCAGCTTAGGGGCCGGGACAGGGAGCACTGAAGCTTTCTTT
TRBJ1-1 | TRBV5-1 | . | . | CASSLDGGRGTEAFF | TGCGCCAGCAGCCTGGACGGGGGGAGGGGCACTGAAGCTTTCTTT
TRBJ2-2 | TRBV7-8 | . | TRBD2 | CASSLELASLNTGELFF | TGTGCCAGCAGCTTAGAACTAGCGAGTCTTAACACCGGGGAGCTGTTTTTT
TRBJ2-7 | TRBV15 | . | TRBD1 | CATSRGGTGNREQYF | TGTGCCACCAGCAGGGGCGGGACAGGGAACCGCGAGCAGTACTTC
TRBJ2-1 | TRBV20-1 | . | . | CSAIDRTGTQQFF | TGCAGTGCTATAGACCGAACAGGGACGCAGCAGTTCTTC
TRBJ1-1 | TRBV6-2/TRBV6-3 | . | . | CASSSFGPPEAFF | TGTGCCAGCAGTTCTTTCGGGCCCCCTGAAGCTTTCTTT
TRBJ2-7 | TRBV19 | . | TRBD1 | CASSTRTGGAYEQYF | TGTGCCAGTAGTACCCGGACAGGGGGCGCCTACGAGCAGTACTTC
TRBJ1-4 | TRBV20-1 | . | TRBD1 | CSARPDRGNEKLFF | TGCAGTGCTAGACCGGACAGGGGCAATGAAAAACTGTTTTTT
TRBJ1-2 | TRBV5-5 | few | . | CASSFWGGHGYTF | TGTGCCAGCAGCTTTTGGGGGGGCCATGGCTACACCTTC
TRBJ2-3 | TRBV29-1 | few | . | CSVEGLSGYSTDTQYF | TGCAGCGTTGAAGGCTTGTCGGGGTACAGCACAGATACGCAGTATTTT
TRBJ2-1 | TRBV7-2 | . | TRBD2 | CASSLWGGGAGGNEQFF | TGTGCCAGCAGCTTATGGGGCGGGGGGGCTGGAGGCAATGAGCAGTTCTTC
TRBJ1-2 | TRBV5-1 | few | . | CASSGINYGYTF | TGCGCCAGCAGCGGGATAAACTATGGCTACACCTTC
TRBJ1-5 | TRBV27 | . | TRBD1 | CASSLVPGQGQPQHF | TGTGCCAGCAGTTTGGTCCCGGGACAGGGCCAGCCCCAGCATTTT
TRBJ2-2 | TRBV25-1 | . | . | CASVGQTNTGELFF | TGTGCCAGCGTCGGACAGACGAACACCGGGGAGCTGTTTTTT